The following is a T cell receptor (beta chain) sequence with its context. This record belongs to a study of neurological immune-mediated disorders. The CDR3 consists of 13 residues. Deletions cut 4 bases from V and 4 bases from J, with 14 bases between. CDR1 is DFQATT and CDR2 is SNEGSKA in the germline V gene (reference sequence). One entry per CDR3 protein, called by TCRdb with MiXCR from the 5' RACE reads. Counted here are over 35,000 distinct CDR3 sequences, roughly 13% occurring once; the ten biggest clones make up roughly 1.2%. Sequencing was performed on PBMCs. The clonotype was recovered from a female donor in good health. V and J are TRBV20-1 and TRBJ2-7; D gene ambiguous. The CDR3 loop is CSATPHGKYEQYF. CDR3 DNA: TGCAGTGCTACACCGCACGGAAAGTACGAGCAGTACTTC.